The rows below give T cell receptor beta chains drawn from one sample of a study of blood T cell repertoires in COVID-19. TCRdb's table, derived via immunoSEQ multiplex PCR, lists solely in-frame clones and lacks some. The table records approximately 150,000 clones, 70% to 90% of them present only once. The sample comprised peripheral blood. These receptors were collected from a human donor with acute or convalescent COVID-19. The donor label of this sample is uncertain. Both conserved end residues are trimmed from each CDR3. D genes are given only for firm matches.

d_call	v_call	cdr3_aa
TRBD1	TRBV6-1	ASIVPGQGPT
TRBD1	TRBV28	ASTAGQGYNEQF
.	TRBV11-2	ASSRGGGANTGELF
TRBD1	TRBV7-8	ASSLRDRGARWTEAF
TRBD1	TRBV10-3	AISDPRGSYEQY
.	TRBV3-1/TRBV3-2	ASRLGDSPLH
.	TRBV7-6	ASSLVGGRDTEAF
TRBD1	TRBV5-5	ASSFDRGNTEAF
.	TRBV5-6	ASSLARQGELF
TRBD1	TRBV19	ASSPGQDYNYGYT
.	TRBV2	ASSEMVENTIY
TRBD1	TRBV7-2	ASSLGGTGGTKLF
.	TRBV7-6	ASSSRGAAIYEQY
TRBD1	TRBV28	ASSSGTGMGYT
.	TRBV7-2	ASSLTYEGYGYT
TRBD2	TRBV5-1	ASSPGLAGDVGETQY
.	TRBV19	ASSIVGSTEAF
.	TRBV13	ASSFGIYSNQPQH
.	TRBV5-6	ASSVRASGNQPQH
.	TRBV7-9	ASSFGNTEAF